Listed below are T cell receptor beta chains from one sample, sequenced in a study of control samples from healthy donors and cancer patients. Sequencing was performed with immunoSEQ multiplex PCR; in TCRdb, only in-frame clones are kept and a portion is missing. The sample has 390,000 or so clones; 80% to 95% are singletons. Sequencing was carried out using PBMCs. The receptor source for this set is a man between 35 and 55 years old with head and neck cancer. Both conserved end residues are part of each CDR3. Each record gives: V gene, J gene, CDR3 protein.

TRBV28	TRBJ2-1	CASSSTASSYNEQFF
TRBV5-4	TRBJ1-6	CASSDSSYNSPLHF
TRBV7-2	TRBJ1-5	CASSADRGYKPQHF
TRBV9	TRBJ2-2	CASSWGADTGELFF
TRBV21-1	TRBJ1-1	CASSKSGREMNTEAFF
TRBV19	TRBJ2-5	CASNPEGGRGETQYF
TRBV5-6	TRBJ2-3	CASSLVWVIGQDGTDTQYF
TRBV24-1	TRBJ1-5	CATSEHDRGQPQHF
TRBV3-1/TRBV3-2	TRBJ2-7	CASSQTQGGYEQYF
TRBV3-1/TRBV3-2	TRBJ2-7	CASSQGASEQYF
TRBV4-3	TRBJ1-1	CASSPVGGGTEAFF
TRBV29-1	TRBJ1-2	CSVRQGEGYGYTF
TRBV6-5	TRBJ1-2	CASSYRGRDGYTF
TRBV7-3	TRBJ2-1	CASSLLAPRGLYNEQFF
TRBV7-8	TRBJ2-1	CASSLELAGGYNEQFF
TRBV19	TRBJ1-5	CASSIDGGADQPQHF
TRBV7-2	TRBJ1-1	CASSLLGEGTEAFF
TRBV4-2	TRBJ2-7	CASSQGPGQQISYEQYF
TRBV7-3	TRBJ2-3	CASSLERLDTQYF
TRBV5-6	TRBJ2-3	CASSIRTGRLVDTQYF
TRBV7-8	TRBJ1-5	CASSLFTAVGSHQPQHF
TRBV3-1/TRBV3-2	TRBJ2-3	CASSQTPGQGSDTQYF
TRBV7-9	TRBJ1-1	CASSLGAGFETEAFF
TRBV7-3	TRBJ2-3	CASSSGTSGIGTDTQYF
TRBV28	TRBJ1-2	CASSFGQGRSYGYTF
TRBV12-5	TRBJ1-6	CASGSGGAASPLHF
TRBV5-1	TRBJ2-7	CASSLGGTTAYEQYF
TRBV6-5	TRBJ2-1	CATLTGGSYNEQFF
TRBV10-2	TRBJ2-3	CASSPERGLSTDTQYF
TRBV19	TRBJ1-1	CASSINGDLPEAFF
TRBV6-5	TRBJ1-4	CASSYSRNEKLFF
TRBV19	TRBJ2-7	CASSNPPAGHYEQYF
TRBV18	TRBJ1-6	CASSPSGYYSSPPLHF
TRBV10-2	TRBJ1-1	CASRDRAMNTEAFF
TRBV9	TRBJ2-1	CASSVSTGGMDEQFF
TRBV30	TRBJ1-5	CAWSELFGQVVHF
TRBV7-2	TRBJ2-7	CASSPDGVRSYEQYF
TRBV7-3	TRBJ2-2	CASSPENGELFF
TRBV4-1	TRBJ2-7	CASSQPDYEQYF
TRBV4-2	TRBJ2-3	CASRSKGGSTDTQYF
TRBV5-1	TRBJ2-1	CASSSGMGYNEQFF
TRBV7-3	TRBJ2-5	CASSPSHQETQYF